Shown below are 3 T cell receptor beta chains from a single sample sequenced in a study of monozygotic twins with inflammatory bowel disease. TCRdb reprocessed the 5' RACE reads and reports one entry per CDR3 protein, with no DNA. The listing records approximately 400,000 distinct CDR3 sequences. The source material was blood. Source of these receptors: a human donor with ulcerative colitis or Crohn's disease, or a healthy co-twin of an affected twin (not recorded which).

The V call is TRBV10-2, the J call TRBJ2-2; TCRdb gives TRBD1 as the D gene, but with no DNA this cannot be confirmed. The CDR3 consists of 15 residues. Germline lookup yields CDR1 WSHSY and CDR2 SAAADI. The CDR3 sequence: CASRGQALGTGELFF.

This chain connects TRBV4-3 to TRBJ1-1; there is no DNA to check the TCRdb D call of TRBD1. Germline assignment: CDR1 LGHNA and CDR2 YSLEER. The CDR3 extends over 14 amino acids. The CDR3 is CASSQATANTEAFF.

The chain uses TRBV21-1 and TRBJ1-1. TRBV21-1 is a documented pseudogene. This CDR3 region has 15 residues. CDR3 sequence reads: CASSIGGASNTEAFF.